Shown below are 23 T cell receptor beta chains from a single sample sequenced in a study of T cells in Graves' hyperthyroidism and ophthalmopathy. RNA transcripts were the template for amplifying TCR beta CDR3 regions. First-round RT-PCR of the TCR CDR3 relied on the HTBI primer set. From the multiplex PCR reads, TCRdb called clonotypes with MiXCR, one entry per CDR3 protein. The data contain about 400,000 distinct CDR3 sequences, around 14% of them seen just once; the ten biggest clones take up 30% to 35%. Input material: blood. The origin of the receptors is a young woman with Graves' hyperthyroidism.

This clonotype was seen ten or more times. The J gene is TRBJ1-1, the V gene TRBV20-1; no firm D call. V lost 3 bases and J lost 1, with 12 bases in between. In germline, CDR1 is DFQATT, CDR2 SNEGSKA (reference sequence). This CDR3 is built from 14 residues. The DNA for the CDR3 is TGCAGTGCTAGCCCGGACGGACCGAACACTGAAGCTTTCTTT. This sequence encodes CSASPDGPNTEAFF.

About this clonotype itself: Being one base from a much bigger clone, this may be a read error. V is TRBV9 and J is TRBJ2-1; D gene uncertain. Gene TRBJ2-7 matches the end of the DNA better, so the J call may be wrong. The CDR3 is 16 amino acids. Germline V lookup: CDR1 SGDLS, CDR2 YYNGEE. CDR3 in DNA: TGTGCCAGCAGCGTAGCTGAGTGGAGCTCCTACAATGAGCAGTACTTC. The encoded protein is CASSVAEWSSYNEQYF.

This clonotype was recorded at least ten times. The chain has TRBV7-3 and TRBJ1-2; 8 bases line up with TRBD1. V shed 4 bases and J 6 bases; nucleotides not matched to a gene: 4. This CDR3 contains 13 residues. Germline V gene data show CDR1 as SGHTA and CDR2 as FQGTGA. This chain's CDR3 is CASSSTGGNGYTF. CDR3 sequence (DNA): TGTGCCAGCAGCTCAACAGGGGGAAATGGCTACACCTTC.

This clonotype was seen more than once but under ten times. V and J are TRBV7-2 and TRBJ1-6; D gene ambiguous. CDR1 is SGHTA and CDR2 is FQGNSA in the germline V gene. The CDR3 runs 14 residues. The V end lost 1 base, the J end lost 7 bases, and 8 bases lay between the germline ends. CDR3 protein: CASSLGRGNSPLHF. The CDR3 region has the DNA TGTGCCAGCAGCTTAGGGAGAGGGAATTCACCCCTCCACTTT.

There are many counts of this clonotype. This sequence joins TRBV28 and TRBJ1-4, with TRBD1 matching 7 bases. Germline values: CDR1 MDHEN, CDR2 SYDVKM. With 2 bases clipped from V and 7 bases from J, the junction kept 10 bases outside the gene matches. The CDR3 spans 16 residues. In DNA form, the CDR3 reads TGTGCCAGCAGTTTAACCGCCGGGACAGACATTGAAAAACTGTTTTTT. It encodes CASSLTAGTDIEKLFF.

This sequence joins TRBV12-3 or TRBV12-4 and TRBJ1-3; D is ambiguous. The CDR3 contains 14 residues. V was cut by 3 bases and J by 7 bases, with 13 bases left in between. The CDR3 sequence: CASSFQRGPNTIYF. The CDR3 coding sequence is TGTGCCAGCAGTTTTCAGCGAGGGCCGAACACCATATATTTT.

This clonotype was recorded at least ten times. The chain links TRBV11-2 to TRBJ2-3; 7 bases match TRBD1. The CDR3 is 15 amino acids. CDR1 is SGHAT and CDR2 is FQNNGV in the germline V gene. Trimming took 5 bases from V and 2 from J; bases not matched to a gene: 7. The CDR3 DNA reads TGTGCCAGCAGCCGATTACAGGGGCCCACAGATACGCAGTATTTT. Translated, it gives CASSRLQGPTDTQYF.

The chain combines TRBV19 with TRBJ2-1; D remains ambiguous. The CDR3 totals 11 residues. Germline V gene data show CDR1 as LNHDA and CDR2 as SQIVND (reference sequence). Trimming cost V 7 bases and J 0 bases, with 1 base left between them. CDR3 in amino acids: CASTSYNEQFF. CDR3 nucleotide sequence: TGTGCCAGTACCTCCTACAATGAGCAGTTCTTC.

This clonotype was picked up a small number of times. The chain employs TRBV7-8 and TRBJ2-1, with 11 bases identical to TRBD2. V gave up 5 bases and J gave up 1 base; unmatched junction bases: 10. CDR1 is SGHVS and CDR2 is FQNEAQ in the germline V gene. This CDR3 comprises 18 residues. The CDR3 sequence: CASSPRTSGLWSYNEQFF. In nucleotides, the CDR3 is TGTGCCAGCAGCCCGAGGACTAGCGGGTTATGGTCCTACAATGAGCAGTTCTTC.

The table lists this clonotype with many counts. The rearrangement links TRBV12-3 or TRBV12-4 to TRBJ1-2; D is possibly TRBD1 (5 bases). V was cut by 7 bases and J by 0 bases, with 12 bases left in between. The CDR3 is 14 residues long. CDR3 in DNA: TGTGCCAGCAAAATCGGGGGAACTAACTATGGCTACACCTTC. This gives the protein CASKIGGTNYGYTF.

The chain recombines TRBV7-8 with TRBJ2-1, with D perhaps matching TRBD1 or TRBD2 (6 bases each). CDR3 length: 16 residues. The V and J ends lost 6 bases and 6 bases respectively, with 21 bases between them. Germline CDR1 is SGHVS and CDR2 is FQNEAQ. The DNA for the CDR3 is TGTGCCAGCAGACGAAAGGGGGGAACCTCAAGCAATGAGCAGTTCTTC. Its translation is CASRRKGGTSSNEQFF.

This clonotype appeared a few times. The V call is TRBV3-1, the J call TRBJ2-2; 7 bases map to TRBD2. CDR1 and CDR2 (germline): LGHDT, YNNKEL (reference sequence). This CDR3 is 20 amino acids long. V lost 1 base to trimming and J lost 0 bases; unmatched junction nucleotides: 14. The CDR3 loop is CASSQGTSRGSTANTGELFF. In DNA form, the CDR3 reads TGTGCCAGCAGCCAAGGGACTTCTCGCGGGAGTACCGCGAACACCGGGGAGCTGTTTTTT.

The chain joins TRBV29-1 to TRBJ2-2, with unresolved D. The CDR3 loop spans 12 amino acids. Germline CDR1 and CDR2: SQVTM and ANQGSEA. Trimming took 3 bases from V and 5 from J, leaving 7 bases between them. CDR3 coding DNA: TGCAGCGTTGATCGGGTAACCGGGGAGCTGTTTTTT. Amino acids: CSVDRVTGELFF.

This clonotype appeared many times. The chain combines TRBV6-1 with TRBJ2-3; TRBD2 agrees at 8 bases. This CDR3 has 17 amino acids. V dropped 6 bases and J dropped 3; count of bases not matched to a gene: 14. Germline V lookup: CDR1 MNHNS, CDR2 SASEGT. The CDR3 bases are TGTGCCAGCAGCCACCTATCTCCGGGAGGGGGGACAGATACGCAGTATTTT. Its protein product is CASSHLSPGGGTDTQYF.

V gene TRBV9 combines with J gene TRBJ2-2, with D tentatively TRBD2 (6 bases). The germline V gene has CDR1 SGDLS and CDR2 YYNGEE. V gave up 0 bases and J gave up 6 bases, with 9 bases separating them. The length of the CDR3 is 14 residues. The CDR3: CASSVGGDPGELFF. The CDR3 DNA follows: TGTGCCAGCAGCGTAGGGGGGGACCCCGGGGAGCTGTTTTTT.

The rearrangement uses TRBV7-8 and TRBJ1-4; TRBD1 matches at 8 bases. Trimming at V came to 5 bases and at J to 1 base, leaving 9 bases not matched to a gene. The CDR3 is 17 residues long. Germline loops: CDR1 SGHVS, CDR2 FQNEAQ. The CDR3 DNA sequence: TGTGCCAGCAGCGCCCGAGCCGGACAGGGAACTAATGAAAAACTGTTTTTT. Its protein product is CASSARAGQGTNEKLFF. Full variable domain (missing parts from reference TRBV7-8 and TRBJ1-4): GAGVSQSPRYKVAKRGQDVALRCDPISGHVSLFWYQQALGQGPEFLTYFQNEAQLDKSGLPSDRFFAERPEGSVSTLKIQRTQQEDSAVYLCASSARAGQGTNEKLFFGSGTQLSVL.

Ten or more counts support this clonotype. V usage is TRBV6-1 and J usage is TRBJ2-7, with D maybe TRBD2 (5 bases). CDR1 and CDR2 from the germline V gene are MNHNS and SASEGT. The CDR3 is 14 amino acids. V lost 3 bases, J lost 1 base, and 10 bases lay in between. The CDR3 loop is CASSDRTSSYEQYF. CDR3 in DNA: TGTGCCAGCAGTGACCGGACTTCTTCCTACGAGCAGTACTTC.

This clonotype was picked up many times. V usage is TRBV2 and J usage is TRBJ1-4, with 7 bases aligning to TRBD1. The CDR3 length is 13 residues. The germline CDR1 and CDR2 sequences are SNHLY and FYNNEI. Losses at the gene ends were 4 bases for V and 8 bases for J; bases not matched to a gene: 4. The CDR3 is CASSATGFEKLFF. The DNA of the CDR3 is TGTGCCAGCAGTGCGACAGGGTTCGAAAAACTGTTTTTT.

This clonotype has ten or more counts. J is TRBJ2-2 and V is TRBV12-3 or TRBV12-4, with D perhaps TRBD2 (5 bases). The CDR3 is made up of 17 amino acids. Trimming stripped 2 bases from V and 0 bases from J, with 13 bases between. CDR3 bases: TGTGCCAGCAGTTTATATGGGAGCCCCGCGAACACCGGGGAGCTGTTTTTT. It encodes CASSLYGSPANTGELFF.

CDR3 region: CASSFGEGQFF. The CDR3 DNA sequence: TGTGCCAGCAGCTTCGGAGAGGGGCAGTTCTTC. This chain connects TRBV5-4 to TRBJ2-1; TRBD2 might be the D (5 bases). Germline loops: CDR1 SGHNT, CDR2 YYREEE (reference sequence). Trimming removed 2 bases at V and 12 bases at J, with 9 bases between. CDR3 length: 11 residues.

The sample holds many counts of this clonotype. The V call is TRBV12-3 or TRBV12-4, the J call TRBJ1-2; a weak D match, TRBD1 (5 bases). This CDR3 comprises 13 residues. Between the trimmed V and J ends, which lost 7 bases and 5 bases, there was a span of 14 bases. The CDR3 loop reads CASTGGMGYGYTF. The CDR3 DNA reads as TGTGCCAGCACTGGGGGAATGGGTTATGGCTACACCTTC.

About this clonotype itself: An end of the junction does not agree with germline; a read error may underlie this. The chain combines TRBV20-1 with TRBJ2-6, with D possibly being TRBD2 (5 bases). The CDR3 sequence is 15 residues long. CDR1 DFQATT and CDR2 SNEGSKA come from the germline V gene (reference sequence). The CDR3 DNA follows: TGCAGTGCTCGAGAGGGAGCGCAAGGGGCCAACGTCCTGACTTTC. Its protein product is CSAREGAQGANVLTF.

Comments on this clonotype: A read error may explain this, as a much larger clone is one base away. The chain employs TRBV29-1 and TRBJ2-7, with TRBD2 identical over 9 bases. CDR1 SQVTM and CDR2 ANQGSEA come from the germline V gene. The CDR3 spans 14 residues. CDR3 amino acids: CGGRIAGESYEQYF. The DNA for the CDR3 is TGCGGCGGACGGATAGCGGGAGAGTCCTACGAGCAGTACTTC.